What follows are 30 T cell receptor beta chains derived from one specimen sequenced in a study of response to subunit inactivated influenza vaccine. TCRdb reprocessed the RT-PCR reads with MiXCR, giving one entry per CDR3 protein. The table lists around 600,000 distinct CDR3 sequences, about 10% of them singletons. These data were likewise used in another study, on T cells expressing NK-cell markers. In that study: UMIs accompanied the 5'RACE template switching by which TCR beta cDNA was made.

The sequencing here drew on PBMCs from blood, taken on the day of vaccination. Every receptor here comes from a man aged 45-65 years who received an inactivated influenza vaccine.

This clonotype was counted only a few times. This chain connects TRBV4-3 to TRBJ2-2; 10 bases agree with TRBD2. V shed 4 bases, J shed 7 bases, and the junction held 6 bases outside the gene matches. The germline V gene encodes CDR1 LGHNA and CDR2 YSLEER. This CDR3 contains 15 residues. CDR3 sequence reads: CASSLAGGTGGELFF. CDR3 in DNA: TGCGCCAGCAGCCTAGCGGGAGGAACGGGCGGGGAGCTGTTTTTT.

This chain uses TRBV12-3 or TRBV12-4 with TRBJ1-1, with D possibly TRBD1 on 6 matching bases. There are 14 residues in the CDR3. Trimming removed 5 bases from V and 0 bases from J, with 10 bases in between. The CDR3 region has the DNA TGTGCCAGCAGTGGGACACCCTTGAACACTGAAGCTTTCTTT. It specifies CASSGTPLNTEAFF.

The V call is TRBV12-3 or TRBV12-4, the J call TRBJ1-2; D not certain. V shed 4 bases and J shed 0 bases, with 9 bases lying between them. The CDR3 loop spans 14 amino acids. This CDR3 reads CASSYGGSNYGYTF. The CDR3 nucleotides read TGTGCCAGCAGTTACGGCGGGTCTAACTATGGCTACACCTTC.

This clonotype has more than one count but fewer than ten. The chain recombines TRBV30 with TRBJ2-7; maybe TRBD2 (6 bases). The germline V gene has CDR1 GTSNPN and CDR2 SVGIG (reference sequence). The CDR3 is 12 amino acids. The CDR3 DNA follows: TGTGCGTTAACCGGGAGCAGCTACGAGCAGTACTTC. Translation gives CALTGSSYEQYF.

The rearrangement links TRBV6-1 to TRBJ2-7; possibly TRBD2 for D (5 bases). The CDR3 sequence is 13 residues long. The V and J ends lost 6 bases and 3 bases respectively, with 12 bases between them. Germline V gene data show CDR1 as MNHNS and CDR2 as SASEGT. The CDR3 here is CASSSGIYYEQYF. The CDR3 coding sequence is TGTGCCAGCAGCTCGGGGATCTACTACGAGCAGTACTTC.

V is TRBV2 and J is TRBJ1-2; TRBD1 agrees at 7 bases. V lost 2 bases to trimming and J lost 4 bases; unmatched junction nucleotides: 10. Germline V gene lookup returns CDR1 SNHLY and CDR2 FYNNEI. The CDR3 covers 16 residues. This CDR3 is CASSEFLWDSGYGYTF. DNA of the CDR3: TGTGCCAGCAGTGAATTTTTGTGGGACAGTGGCTATGGCTACACCTTC.

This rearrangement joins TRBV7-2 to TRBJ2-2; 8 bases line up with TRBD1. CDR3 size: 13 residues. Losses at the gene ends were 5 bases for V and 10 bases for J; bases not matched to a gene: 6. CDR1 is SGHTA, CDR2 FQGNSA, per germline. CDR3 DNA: TGTGCCAGCAGCCAGCAGGGGGCGATGGAGCTGTTTTTT. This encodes CASSQQGAMELFF.

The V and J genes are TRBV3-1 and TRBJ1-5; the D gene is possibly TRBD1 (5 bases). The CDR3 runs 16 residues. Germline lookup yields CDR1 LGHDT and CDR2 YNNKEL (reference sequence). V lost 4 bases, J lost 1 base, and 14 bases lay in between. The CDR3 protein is CASSLGVLASNQPQHF. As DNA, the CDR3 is TGTGCCAGCAGCCTGGGGGTTTTGGCGAGCAATCAGCCCCAGCATTTT.

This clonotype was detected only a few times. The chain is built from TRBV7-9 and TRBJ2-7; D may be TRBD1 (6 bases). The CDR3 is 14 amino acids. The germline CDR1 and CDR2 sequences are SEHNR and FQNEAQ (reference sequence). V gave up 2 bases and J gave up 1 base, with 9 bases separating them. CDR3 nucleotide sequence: TGTGCCAGCAGCTTAATACAGGGTTCCTACGAGCAGTACTTC. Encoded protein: CASSLIQGSYEQYF.

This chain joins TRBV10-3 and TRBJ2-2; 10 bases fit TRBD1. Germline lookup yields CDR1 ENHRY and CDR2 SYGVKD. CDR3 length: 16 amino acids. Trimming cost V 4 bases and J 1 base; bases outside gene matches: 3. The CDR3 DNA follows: TGTGCCATCAGTGGACAGGGGGCGAGGAACACCGGGGAGCTGTTTTTT. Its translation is CAISGQGARNTGELFF.

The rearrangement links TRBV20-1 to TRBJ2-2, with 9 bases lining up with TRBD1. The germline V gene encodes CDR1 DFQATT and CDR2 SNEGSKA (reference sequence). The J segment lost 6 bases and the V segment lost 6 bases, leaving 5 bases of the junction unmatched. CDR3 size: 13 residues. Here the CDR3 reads CSAWTGASGELFF. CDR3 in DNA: TGCAGTGCATGGACAGGGGCGTCCGGGGAGCTGTTTTTT.

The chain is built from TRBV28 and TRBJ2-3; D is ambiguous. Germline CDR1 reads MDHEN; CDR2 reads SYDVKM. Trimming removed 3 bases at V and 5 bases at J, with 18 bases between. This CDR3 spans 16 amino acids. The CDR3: CASSFEVGSIKDTQYF. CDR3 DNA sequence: TGTGCCAGCAGTTTCGAGGTCGGGTCAATTAAAGATACGCAGTATTTT.

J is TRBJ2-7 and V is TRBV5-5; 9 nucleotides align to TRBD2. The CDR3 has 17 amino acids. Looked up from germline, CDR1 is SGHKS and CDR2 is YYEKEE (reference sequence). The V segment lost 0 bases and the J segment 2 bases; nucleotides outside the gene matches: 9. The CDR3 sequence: CASSLGAASGDTYEQYF. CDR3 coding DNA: TGTGCCAGCAGCTTGGGGGCGGCTAGCGGGGATACCTACGAGCAGTACTTC.

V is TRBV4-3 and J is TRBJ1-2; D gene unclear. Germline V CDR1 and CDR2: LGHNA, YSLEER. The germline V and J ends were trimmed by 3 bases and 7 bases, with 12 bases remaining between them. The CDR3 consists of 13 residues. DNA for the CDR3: TGCGCCAGCAGCCATACCATAGGCGGTGGCTACACCTTC. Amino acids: CASSHTIGGGYTF.

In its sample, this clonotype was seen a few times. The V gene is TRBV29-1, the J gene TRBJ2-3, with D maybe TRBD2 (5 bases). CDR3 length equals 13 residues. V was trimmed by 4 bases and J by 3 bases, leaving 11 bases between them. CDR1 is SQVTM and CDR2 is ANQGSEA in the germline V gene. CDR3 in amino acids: CSVGGVRTDTQYF. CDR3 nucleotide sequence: TGCAGCGTTGGGGGAGTCCGTACAGATACGCAGTATTTT.

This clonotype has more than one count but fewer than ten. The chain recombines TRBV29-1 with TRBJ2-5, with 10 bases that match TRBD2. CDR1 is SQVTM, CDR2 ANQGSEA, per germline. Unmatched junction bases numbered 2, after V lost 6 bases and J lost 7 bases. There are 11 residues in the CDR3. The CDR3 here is CSVRLAGTQYF. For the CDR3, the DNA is TGCAGCGTGAGACTAGCGGGGACCCAGTACTTC. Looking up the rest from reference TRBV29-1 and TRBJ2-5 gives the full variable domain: SAVISQKPSRDICQRGTSLTIQCQVDSQVTMMFWYRQQPGQSLTLIATANQGSEATYESGFVIDKFPISRPNLTFSTLTVSNMSPEDSSIYLCSVRLAGTQYFGPGTRLLVL.

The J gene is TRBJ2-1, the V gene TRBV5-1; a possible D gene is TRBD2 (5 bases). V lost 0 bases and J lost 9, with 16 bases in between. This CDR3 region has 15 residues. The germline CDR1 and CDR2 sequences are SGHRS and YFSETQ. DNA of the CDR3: TGCGCCAGCAGCTTGGCTACTAGGCGAGGCGGTGAGCAGTTCTTC. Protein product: CASSLATRRGGEQFF.

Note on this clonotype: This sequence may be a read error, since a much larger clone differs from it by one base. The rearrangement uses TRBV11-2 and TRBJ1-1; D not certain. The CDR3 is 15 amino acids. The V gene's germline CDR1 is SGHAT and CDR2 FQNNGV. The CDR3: CVSSLGQGLNTEAFF. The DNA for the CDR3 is TGTGTCAGCAGCTTGGGTCAAGGGCTGAACACTGAAGCTTTCTTT.

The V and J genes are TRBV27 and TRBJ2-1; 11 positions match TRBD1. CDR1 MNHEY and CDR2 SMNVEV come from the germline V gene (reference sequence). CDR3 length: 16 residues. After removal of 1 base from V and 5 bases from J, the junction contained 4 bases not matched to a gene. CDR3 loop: CASSLWTGGAHNEQFF. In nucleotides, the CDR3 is TGTGCCAGCAGTTTATGGACAGGGGGCGCCCACAATGAGCAGTTCTTC.

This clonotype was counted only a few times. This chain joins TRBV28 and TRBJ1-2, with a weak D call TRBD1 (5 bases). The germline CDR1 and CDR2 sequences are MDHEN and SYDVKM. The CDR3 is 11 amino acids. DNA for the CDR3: TGTGCAACCGGGGGGGACTATGGCTACACCTTC. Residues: CATGGDYGYTF.

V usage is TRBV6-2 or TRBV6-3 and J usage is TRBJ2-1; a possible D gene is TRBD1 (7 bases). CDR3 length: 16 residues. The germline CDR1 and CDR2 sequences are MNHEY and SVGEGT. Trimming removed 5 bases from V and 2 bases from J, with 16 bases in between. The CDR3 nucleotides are TGTGCCAGCAGTCAGGGGGGCAGGCTCCCCTACAATGAGCAGTTCTTC. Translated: CASSQGGRLPYNEQFF.

This CDR3 is CASSQGNRNLDNEQFF. CDR3 coding DNA: TGCGCCAGCAGCCAAGGGAATAGGAATTTGGACAATGAGCAGTTCTTC. This sequence joins TRBV4-3 and TRBJ2-1; no clear D gene. Germline-derived CDR1 and CDR2 are LGHNA and YSLEER. Trimming left V 1 base short and J 5 bases short, with 15 bases between. The CDR3 loop spans 16 amino acids.

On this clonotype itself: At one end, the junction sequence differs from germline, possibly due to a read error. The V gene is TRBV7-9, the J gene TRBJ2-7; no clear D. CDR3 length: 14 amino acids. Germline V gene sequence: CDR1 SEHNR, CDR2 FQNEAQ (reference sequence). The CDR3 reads CASSLSTRLYEQYF. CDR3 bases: TGTGCTAGCAGCTTATCGACCCGGCTCTACGAGCAGTACTTC.

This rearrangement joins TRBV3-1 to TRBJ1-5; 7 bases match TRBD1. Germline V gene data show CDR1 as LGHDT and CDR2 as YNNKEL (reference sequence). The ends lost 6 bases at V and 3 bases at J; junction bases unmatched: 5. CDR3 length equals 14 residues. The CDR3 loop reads CASSRGQFNQPQHF. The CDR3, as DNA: TGTGCCAGCAGTCGGGGACAGTTCAATCAGCCCCAGCATTTT.

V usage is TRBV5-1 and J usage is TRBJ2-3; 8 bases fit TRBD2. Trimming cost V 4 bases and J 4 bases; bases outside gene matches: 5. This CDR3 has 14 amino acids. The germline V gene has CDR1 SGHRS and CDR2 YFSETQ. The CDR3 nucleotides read TGCGCCAGCAGCATCGGACTAGCTTCAGATACGCAGTATTTT. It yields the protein CASSIGLASDTQYF.

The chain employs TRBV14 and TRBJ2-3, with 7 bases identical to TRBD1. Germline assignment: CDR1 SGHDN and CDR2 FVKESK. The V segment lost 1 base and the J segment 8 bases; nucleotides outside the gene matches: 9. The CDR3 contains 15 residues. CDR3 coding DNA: TGTGCCAGCAGCCAAGTCGTTAGGGGGCGAGGTACGCAGTATTTT. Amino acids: CASSQVVRGRGTQYF.

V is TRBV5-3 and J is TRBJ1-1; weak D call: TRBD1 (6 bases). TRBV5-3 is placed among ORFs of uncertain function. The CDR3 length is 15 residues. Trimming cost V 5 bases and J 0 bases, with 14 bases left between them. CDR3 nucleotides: TGTGCCAGAAGGGCCGGACAGTCCTTGAACACTGAAGCTTTCTTT. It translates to CARRAGQSLNTEAFF.

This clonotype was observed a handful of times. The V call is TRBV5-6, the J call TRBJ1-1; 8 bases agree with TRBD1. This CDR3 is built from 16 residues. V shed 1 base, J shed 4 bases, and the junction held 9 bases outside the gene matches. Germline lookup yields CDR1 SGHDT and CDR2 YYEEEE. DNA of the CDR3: TGTGCCAGCAGCTTGTCGCCAGGGGGCGTTACCACTGAAGCTTTCTTT. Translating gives CASSLSPGGVTTEAFF. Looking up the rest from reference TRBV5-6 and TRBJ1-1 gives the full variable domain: DAGVTQSPTHLIKTRGQQVTLRCSPKSGHDTVSWYQQALGQGPQFIFQYYEEEERQRGNFPDRFSGHQFPNYSSELNVNALLLGDSALYLCASSLSPGGVTTEAFFGQGTRLTVV.

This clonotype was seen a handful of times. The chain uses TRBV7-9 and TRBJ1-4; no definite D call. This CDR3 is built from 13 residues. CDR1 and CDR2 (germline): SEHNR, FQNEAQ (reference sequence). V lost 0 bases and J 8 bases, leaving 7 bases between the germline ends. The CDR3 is CASSLAMGEKLFF. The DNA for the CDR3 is TGTGCCAGCAGCTTAGCGATGGGAGAAAAACTGTTTTTT.

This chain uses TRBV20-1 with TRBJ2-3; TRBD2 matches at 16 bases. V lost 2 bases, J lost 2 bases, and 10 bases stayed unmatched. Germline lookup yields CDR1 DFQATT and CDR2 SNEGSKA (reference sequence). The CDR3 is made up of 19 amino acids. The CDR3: CSARIVPGLAGGNTDTQYF. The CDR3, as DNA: TGCAGTGCTAGAATTGTCCCGGGACTAGCGGGGGGGAACACAGATACGCAGTATTTT.